The 14 T cell receptor beta chains below all came from one sample that was sequenced in a study of shared clonotypes between healthy human individuals. Clones were read by immunoSEQ multiplex PCR, and TCRdb kept only the in-frame ones, dropping some. The sample records approximately 1.9 million clones, 90% to 95% being singletons. CD8 cells regarded as naive lacked CD45RO, were positively chosen for CCR7, and omitted terminally differentiated effector memory CD45RA+ cells. Sequencing was done on a sample of naive CD8+ T cells from PBMCs. These receptors all stem from a man between 18 and 29 years old in good health. Some clones in this sample may be carry-over from other donors' samples.

This chain joins TRBV28 and TRBJ1-4; no reliable D call. There are 15 residues in the CDR3. Trimming removed 8 bases from V and 5 bases from J, with 18 bases in between. Germline V gene sequence: CDR1 MDHEN, CDR2 SYDVKM. CDR3 residues: CASVPGLQENEKLFF. CDR3 sequence (DNA): TGTGCCAGCGTACCAGGATTGCAAGAGAATGAAAAACTGTTTTTT. The variable domain in full, completed from reference TRBV28 and TRBJ1-4, reads DVKVTQSSRYLVKRTGEKVFLECVQDMDHENMFWYRQDPGLGLRLIYFSYDVKMKEKGDIPEGYSVSREKKERFSLILESASTNQTSMYLCASVPGLQENEKLFFGSGTQLSVL.

The gene calls are TRBV5-6 and TRBJ2-2, with a weak D call TRBD2 (5 bases). The CDR3 has 16 residues. CDR1 is SGHDT and CDR2 is YYEEEE in the germline V gene. The ends were cut back, 0 bases at V and 5 bases at J, with 14 bases in the middle. This CDR3 is CASSLERAAFTGELFF. The CDR3 nucleotides are TGTGCCAGCAGCTTGGAGAGGGCTGCGTTTACCGGGGAGCTGTTTTTT.

Only one count was recorded for this clone. The rearrangement uses TRBV5-4 and TRBJ2-7, with TRBD1 as a possible D gene (6 bases). The length of the CDR3 is 15 residues. V was cut by 3 bases and J by 3 bases, with 16 bases left in between. Per germline, CDR1 SGHNT and CDR2 YYREEE (reference sequence). The CDR3 DNA reads TGTGCCAGCAGCTGGGGGCGTACAGGGAGCTACGAGCAGTACTTC. Amino acid sequence: CASSWGRTGSYEQYF.

V is TRBV4-3 and J is TRBJ1-1; D not certain. This CDR3 is built from 15 residues. In germline, CDR1 is LGHNA, CDR2 YSLEER. Trimming removed 7 bases from V and 5 bases from J, with 20 bases in between. The CDR3 sequence is CASTIISPAGTEAFF. The CDR3, as DNA: TGCGCCAGCACCATTATCAGCCCAGCTGGGACTGAAGCTTTCTTT.

The chain uses TRBV9 and TRBJ2-3; 10 positions match TRBD1. Unmatched junction bases numbered 6, after V lost 3 bases and J lost 5 bases. CDR1 is SGDLS, CDR2 YYNGEE, per germline. The CDR3 covers 15 residues. The CDR3 nucleotides are TGTGCCAGCAGCGAAGGACAGGGGGTAAGAGATACGCAGTATTTT. It specifies CASSEGQGVRDTQYF.

This clone was detected only once. The chain has TRBV7-2 and TRBJ1-2; D remains ambiguous. CDR3 size: 14 residues. Between the trimmed V and J ends, which lost 5 bases and 0 bases, there was a span of 10 bases. Germline loops: CDR1 SGHTA, CDR2 FQGNSA. The DNA for the CDR3 is TGTGCCAGCAGCCATAATACAGCTAACTATGGCTACACCTTC. Encoded protein: CASSHNTANYGYTF. The variable domain in full, completed from reference TRBV7-2 and TRBJ1-2, reads GAGVSQSPSNKVTEKGKDVELRCDPISGHTALYWYRQSLGQGLEFLIYFQGNSAPDKSGLPSDRFSAERTGGSVSTLTIQRTQQEDSAVYLCASSHNTANYGYTFGSGTRLTVV.

The V gene is TRBV9, the J gene TRBJ2-6; either TRBD1 or TRBD2 may supply D (5 bases each). This CDR3 region has 16 residues. From germline, CDR1 is SGDLS and CDR2 YYNGEE. V was clipped by 3 bases and J by 1 base, with 11 bases between them. The CDR3 DNA sequence: TGTGCCAGCAGCGCCCGAGAGGGGTCTGGGGCCAACGTCCTGACTTTC. Its translation is CASSAREGSGANVLTF. Full variable domain (outside the CDR3, taken from reference TRBV9 and TRBJ2-6): DSGVTQTPKHLITATGQRVTLRCSPRSGDLSVYWYQQSLDQGLQFLIQYYNGEERAKGNILERFSAQQFPDLHSELNLSSLELGDSALYFCASSAREGSGANVLTFGAGSRLTVL.

The chain is built from TRBV4-3 and TRBJ1-5; D is undetermined. The CDR3 is 17 residues long. With 0 bases removed from V and 4 bases from J, the gap between germline ends came to 16 bases. Germline V gene lookup returns CDR1 LGHNA and CDR2 YSLEER. The CDR3 DNA sequence: TGCGCCAGCAGCCAAGATTTATTCTCGGCGGGGAATCAGCCCCAGCATTTT. Protein sequence: CASSQDLFSAGNQPQHF.

This chain joins TRBV7-3 and TRBJ2-7, with D possibly being TRBD2 (6 bases). The CDR3 has 15 residues. Germline lookup yields CDR1 SGHTA and CDR2 FQGTGA. The ends were cut back, 5 bases at V and 3 bases at J, with 17 bases in the middle. The CDR3 reads CASSQGAGGDYEQYF. The CDR3 DNA is TGTGCCAGCAGCCAAGGGGCAGGAGGGGACTACGAGCAGTACTTC.

This chain connects TRBV2 to TRBJ2-7; D is perhaps TRBD1 (6 bases). This CDR3 spans 11 amino acids. V was pared by 7 bases and J by 7 bases, with 11 bases between. Germline loops: CDR1 SNHLY, CDR2 FYNNEI. CDR3: CASTAGAEQYF. The CDR3 nucleotides read TGTGCCAGCACGGCAGGGGCGGAGCAGTACTTC.

This sequence joins TRBV4-2 and TRBJ2-1; D is tentatively TRBD1 or TRBD2 (5 bases each). The CDR3 contains 17 residues. V was pared by 2 bases and J by 4 bases, with 18 bases between. Germline V lookup: CDR1 LGHNA, CDR2 YNFKEQ. In nucleotides, the CDR3 is TGTGCCAGCAGCCAATTTGAGGGGAATGTCCCATACAATGAGCAGTTCTTC. Protein: CASSQFEGNVPYNEQFF.

This rearrangement joins TRBV7-8 to TRBJ2-1; TRBD2 agrees at 7 bases. CDR3 length: 16 amino acids. V lost 4 bases, J lost 8 bases, and 14 bases stayed unmatched. The germline CDR1 and CDR2 sequences are SGHVS and FQNEAQ. The CDR3 nucleotides are TGTGCCAGCAGCTCCCACTTCGGGGGAGGGCCACATGAGCAGTTCTTC. It specifies CASSSHFGGGPHEQFF. Full variable domain (outside the CDR3, taken from reference TRBV7-8 and TRBJ2-1): GAGVSQSPRYKVAKRGQDVALRCDPISGHVSLFWYQQALGQGPEFLTYFQNEAQLDKSGLPSDRFFAERPEGSVSTLKIQRTQQEDSAVYLCASSSHFGGGPHEQFFGPGTRLTVL.

In this sample, this clone turned up a few times. Other DNA sequences in this specimen translate into the identical CDR3. The genes are TRBV7-9 and TRBJ2-1, with 10 bases matching TRBD2. The CDR3 extends over 15 amino acids. Germline CDR1 and CDR2: SEHNR and FQNEAQ (reference sequence). V shed 1 base and J 4 bases; nucleotides not matched to a gene: 1. CDR3 sequence reads: CASSLGTSGYNEQFF. In DNA, the CDR3 is TGTGCCAGCAGCTTAGGGACTAGCGGTTACAATGAGCAGTTCTTC.

This clone was observed a few times. This chain connects TRBV19 to TRBJ1-1; D unresolved. The V end lost 6 bases, the J end lost 3 bases, and 8 bases lay between the germline ends. The CDR3 spans 12 residues. Germline CDR1 is LNHDA and CDR2 is SQIVND (reference sequence). The CDR3 loop is CASSPPYTEAFF. The DNA of the CDR3 is TGTGCCAGTAGCCCTCCGTACACTGAAGCTTTCTTT.